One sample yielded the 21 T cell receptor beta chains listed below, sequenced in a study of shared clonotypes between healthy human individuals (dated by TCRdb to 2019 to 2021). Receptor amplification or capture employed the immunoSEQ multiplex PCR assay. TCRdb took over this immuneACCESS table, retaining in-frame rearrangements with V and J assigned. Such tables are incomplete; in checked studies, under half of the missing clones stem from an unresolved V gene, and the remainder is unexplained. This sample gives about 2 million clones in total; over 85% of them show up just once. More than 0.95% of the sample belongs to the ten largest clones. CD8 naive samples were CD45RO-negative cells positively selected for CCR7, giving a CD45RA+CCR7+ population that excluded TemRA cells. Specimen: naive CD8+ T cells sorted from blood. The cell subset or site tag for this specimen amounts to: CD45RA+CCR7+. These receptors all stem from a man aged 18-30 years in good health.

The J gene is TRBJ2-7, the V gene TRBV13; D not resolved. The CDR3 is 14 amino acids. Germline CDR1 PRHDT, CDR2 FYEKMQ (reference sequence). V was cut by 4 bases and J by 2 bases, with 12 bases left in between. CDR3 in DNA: TGTGCCAGCAGCTCCCGGGCGCCGACCTACGAGCAGTACTTC. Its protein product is CASSSRAPTYEQYF.

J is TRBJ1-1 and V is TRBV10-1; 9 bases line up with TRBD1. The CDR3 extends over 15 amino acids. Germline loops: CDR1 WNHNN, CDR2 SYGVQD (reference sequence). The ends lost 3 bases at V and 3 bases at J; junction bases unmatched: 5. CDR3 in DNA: TGCGCCAGCAGTGACCCCGGGACAGGGTACACTGAAGCTTTCTTT. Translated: CASSDPGTGYTEAFF.

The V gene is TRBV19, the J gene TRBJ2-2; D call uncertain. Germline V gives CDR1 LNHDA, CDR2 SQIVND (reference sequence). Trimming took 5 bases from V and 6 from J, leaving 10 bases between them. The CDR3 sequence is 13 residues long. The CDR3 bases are TGTGCCAGTAGTGCTTCATCGGCCGGGGAGCTGTTTTTT. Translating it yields CASSASSAGELFF.

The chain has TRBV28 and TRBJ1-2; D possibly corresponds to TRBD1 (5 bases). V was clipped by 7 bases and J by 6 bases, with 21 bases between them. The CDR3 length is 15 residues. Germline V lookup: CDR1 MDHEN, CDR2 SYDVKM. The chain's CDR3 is CASTLIWGMEDGYTF. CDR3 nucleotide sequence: TGTGCCAGCACCCTGATTTGGGGGATGGAGGATGGCTACACCTTC.

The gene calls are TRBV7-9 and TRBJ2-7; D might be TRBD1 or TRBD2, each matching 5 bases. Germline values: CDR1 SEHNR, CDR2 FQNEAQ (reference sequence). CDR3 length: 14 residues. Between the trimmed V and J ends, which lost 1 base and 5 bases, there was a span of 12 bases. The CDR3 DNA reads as TGTGCCAGCAGCTTAGATCTCCGGGACCACGAGCAGTACTTC. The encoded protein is CASSLDLRDHEQYF.

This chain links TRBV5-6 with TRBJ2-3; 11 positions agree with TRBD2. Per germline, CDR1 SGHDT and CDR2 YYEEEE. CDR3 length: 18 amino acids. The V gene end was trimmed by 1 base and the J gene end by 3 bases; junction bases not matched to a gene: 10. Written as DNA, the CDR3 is TGTGCCAGCAGCTTGTTGACTAGCGGGGTCCCAGGGACAGATACGCAGTATTTT. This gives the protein CASSLLTSGVPGTDTQYF.

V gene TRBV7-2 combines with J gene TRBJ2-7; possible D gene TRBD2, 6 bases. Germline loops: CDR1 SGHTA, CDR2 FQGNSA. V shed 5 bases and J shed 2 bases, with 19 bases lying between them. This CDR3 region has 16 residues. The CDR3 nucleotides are TGTGCCAGCAGCCCCCGCCCCGGGACTTCACCCTACGAGCAGTACTTC. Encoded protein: CASSPRPGTSPYEQYF.

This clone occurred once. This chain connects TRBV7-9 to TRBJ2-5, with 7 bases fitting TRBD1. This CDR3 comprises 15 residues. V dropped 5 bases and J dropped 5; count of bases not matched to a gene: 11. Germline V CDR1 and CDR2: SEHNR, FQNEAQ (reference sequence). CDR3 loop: CASSARQGLGETQYF. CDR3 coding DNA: TGTGCCAGCAGCGCGAGACAGGGCCTGGGGGAGACCCAGTACTTC.

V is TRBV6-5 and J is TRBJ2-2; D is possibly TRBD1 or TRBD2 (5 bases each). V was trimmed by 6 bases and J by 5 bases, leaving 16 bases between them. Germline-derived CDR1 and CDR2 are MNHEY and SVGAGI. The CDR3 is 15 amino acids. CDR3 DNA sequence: TGTGCCAGCAGAAAGATAGGGGAGAGTACCGGGGAGCTGTTTTTT. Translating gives CASRKIGESTGELFF.

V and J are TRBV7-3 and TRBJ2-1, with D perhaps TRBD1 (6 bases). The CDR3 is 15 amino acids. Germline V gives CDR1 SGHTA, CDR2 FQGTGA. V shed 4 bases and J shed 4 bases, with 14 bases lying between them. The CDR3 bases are TGTGCCAGCAGCTCGGCGGACAGTTCTTACAATGAGCAGTTCTTC. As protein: CASSSADSSYNEQFF. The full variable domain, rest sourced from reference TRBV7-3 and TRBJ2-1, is GAGVSQTPSNKVTEKGKYVELRCDPISGHTALYWYRQSLGQGPEFLIYFQGTGAADDSGLPNDRFFAVRPEGSVSTLKIQRTERGDSAVYLCASSSADSSYNEQFFGPGTRLTVL.

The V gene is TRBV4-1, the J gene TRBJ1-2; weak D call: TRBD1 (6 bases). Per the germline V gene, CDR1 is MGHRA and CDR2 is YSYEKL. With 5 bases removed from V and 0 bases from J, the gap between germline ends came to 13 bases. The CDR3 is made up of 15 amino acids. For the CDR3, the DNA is TGCGCCAGCAGCTTCCAGACAGGAACTAACTATGGCTACACCTTC. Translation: CASSFQTGTNYGYTF.

CDR3 loop: CASSSTTGTSVTGELFF. The CDR3 DNA sequence: TGTGCCAGCAGCTCAACTACGGGGACTAGCGTGACCGGGGAGCTGTTTTTT. This chain links TRBV7-9 with TRBJ2-2; 10 bases are a match to TRBD2. CDR1 and CDR2 from the germline V gene are SEHNR and FQNEAQ (reference sequence). The J segment lost 5 bases and the V segment lost 4 bases, leaving 10 bases of the junction unmatched. This CDR3 is built from 17 residues.

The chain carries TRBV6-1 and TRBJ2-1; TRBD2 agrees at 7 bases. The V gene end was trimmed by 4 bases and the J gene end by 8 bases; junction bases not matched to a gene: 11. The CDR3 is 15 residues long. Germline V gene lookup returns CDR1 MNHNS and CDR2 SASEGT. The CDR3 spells CASSVLAVDFYEQFF. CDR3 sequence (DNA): TGTGCCAGCAGTGTCCTAGCGGTGGACTTTTATGAGCAGTTCTTC.

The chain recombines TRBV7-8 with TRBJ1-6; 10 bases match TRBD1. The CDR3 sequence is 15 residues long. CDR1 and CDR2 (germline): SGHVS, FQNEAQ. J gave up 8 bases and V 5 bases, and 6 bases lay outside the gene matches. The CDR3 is CASSEPGQGYSPLHF. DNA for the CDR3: TGTGCCAGCAGCGAACCGGGACAGGGGTATTCACCCCTCCACTTT. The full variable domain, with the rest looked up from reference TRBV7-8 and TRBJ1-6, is GAGVSQSPRYKVAKRGQDVALRCDPISGHVSLFWYQQALGQGPEFLTYFQNEAQLDKSGLPSDRFFAERPEGSVSTLKIQRTQQEDSAVYLCASSEPGQGYSPLHFGNGTRLTVT.

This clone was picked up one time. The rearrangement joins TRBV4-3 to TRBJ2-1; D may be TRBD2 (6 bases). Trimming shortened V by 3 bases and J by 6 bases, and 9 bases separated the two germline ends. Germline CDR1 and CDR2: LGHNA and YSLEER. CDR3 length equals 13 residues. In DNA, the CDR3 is TGCGCCAGCAGCCATAAAGCGGGCAATGAGCAGTTCTTC. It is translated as CASSHKAGNEQFF.

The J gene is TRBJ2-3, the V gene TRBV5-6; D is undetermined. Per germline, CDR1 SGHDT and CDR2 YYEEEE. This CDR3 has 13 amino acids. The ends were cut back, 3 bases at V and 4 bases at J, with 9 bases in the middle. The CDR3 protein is CASSSWGSDTQYF. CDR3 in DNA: TGTGCCAGCAGCTCCTGGGGATCAGATACGCAGTATTTT.

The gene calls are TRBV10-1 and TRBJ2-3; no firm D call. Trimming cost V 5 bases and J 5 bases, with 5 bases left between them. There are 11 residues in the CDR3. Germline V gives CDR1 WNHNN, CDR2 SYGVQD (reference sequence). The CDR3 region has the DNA TGCGCCAGCAGTCACGGAGATACGCAGTATTTT. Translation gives CASSHGDTQYF.

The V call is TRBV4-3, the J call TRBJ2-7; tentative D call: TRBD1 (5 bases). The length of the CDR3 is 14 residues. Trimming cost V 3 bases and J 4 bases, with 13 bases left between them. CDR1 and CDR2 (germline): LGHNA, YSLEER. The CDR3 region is CASSQTSTVYEQYF. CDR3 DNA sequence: TGCGCCAGCAGCCAGACCTCGACAGTTTACGAGCAGTACTTC.

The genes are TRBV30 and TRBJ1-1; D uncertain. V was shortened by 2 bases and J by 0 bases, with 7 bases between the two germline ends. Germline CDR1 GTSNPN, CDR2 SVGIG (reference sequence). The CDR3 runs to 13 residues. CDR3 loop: CAWSPMVNTEAFF. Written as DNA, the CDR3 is TGTGCCTGGAGTCCTATGGTGAACACTGAAGCTTTCTTT.

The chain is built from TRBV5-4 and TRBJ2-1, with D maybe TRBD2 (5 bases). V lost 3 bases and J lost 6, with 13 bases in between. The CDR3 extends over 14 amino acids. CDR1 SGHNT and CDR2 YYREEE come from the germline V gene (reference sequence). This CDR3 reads CASSYPTGGNEQFF. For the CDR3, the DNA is TGTGCCAGCAGCTACCCCACTGGAGGCAATGAGCAGTTCTTC.

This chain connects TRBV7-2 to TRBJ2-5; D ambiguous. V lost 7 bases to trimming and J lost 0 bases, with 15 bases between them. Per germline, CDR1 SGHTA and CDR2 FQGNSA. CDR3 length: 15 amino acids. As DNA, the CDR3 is TGTGCCAGCACCCCAGCTTACTCCAACCAAGAGACCCAGTACTTC. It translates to CASTPAYSNQETQYF.